The clone carrying this TCR beta chain has only a few counts. Germline-derived CDR1 and CDR2 are SEHNR and FQNEAQ (reference sequence). The ends lost 1 base at V and 8 bases at J; junction bases unmatched: 5. The CDR3 is 15 residues long. MiXCR, run by TCRdb on the RT-PCR reads, gives a single entry per CDR3 protein. The table lists 650,000 to 800,000 distinct CDR3 sequences, approximately 15% of them singletons. Sequencing input: memory CD4+ T cells from blood. The source of this sequence is a female donor in good health, serving as a healthy control. This chain links TRBV7-9 with TRBJ2-1, with 10 bases matching TRBD2. CDR3 sequence (DNA): TGTGCCAGCAGCTTAGAGCGGGGGGGCCAGGATGAGCAGTTCTTC. This gives the protein CASSLERGGQDEQFF.